This T cell receptor (beta chain) is drawn from a study of human T cells and chemical hapten exposure. Study details: Diphenylcyclopropenone doses were given weekly to the scalps of patients across the roughly 22-week study.

Time point described: patch test 2, 6 weeks after DPC sensitization. Regarding treatment: therapeutic diphenylcyclopropenone sensitization with weekly scalp DPC. The table lists this clonotype with many counts. V lost 2 bases and J lost 6, with 11 bases in between. CDR3 length: 14 residues. Germline CDR1 MNHEY, CDR2 SVGEGT. Per the authors' pipeline: Between 23,224 and 690,600 TCRs appeared in each sample, and the median stood at roughly 95,000. TCRdb itself ran the RACE reads through MiXCR, one entry per CDR3 protein. TCRdb, not the authors, supplied the V and J calls. Seen here are approximately 80,000 distinct CDR3 sequences, around 9.6% observed once, and the top ten hold 2.5%.

This TCR was recovered from a woman aged 25 to 45 with alopecia areata. Some clones in this sample may be carry-over from other donors' samples. The gene calls are TRBV6-2 or TRBV6-3 and TRBJ2-1; no clear D gene. The sequencing used whole blood, collected in connection with sensitization to the hapten diphenylcyclopropenone (DPC). This chain's CDR3 is CASSYEGPANEQFF. The CDR3 nucleotides are TGTGCCAGCAGTTACGAAGGGCCAGCCAATGAGCAGTTCTTC.